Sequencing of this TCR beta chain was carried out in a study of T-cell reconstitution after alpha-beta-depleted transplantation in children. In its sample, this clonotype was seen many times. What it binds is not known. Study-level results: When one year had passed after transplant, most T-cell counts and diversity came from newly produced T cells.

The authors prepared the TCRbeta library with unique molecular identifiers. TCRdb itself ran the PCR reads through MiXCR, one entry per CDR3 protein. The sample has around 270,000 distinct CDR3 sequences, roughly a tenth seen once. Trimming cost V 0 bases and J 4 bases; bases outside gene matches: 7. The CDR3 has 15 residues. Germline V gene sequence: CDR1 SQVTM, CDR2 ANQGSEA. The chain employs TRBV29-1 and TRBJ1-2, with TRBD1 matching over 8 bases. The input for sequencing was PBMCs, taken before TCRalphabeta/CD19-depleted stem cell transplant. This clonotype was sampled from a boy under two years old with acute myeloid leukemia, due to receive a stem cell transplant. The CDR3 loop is CSVEDWGQAGYGYTF. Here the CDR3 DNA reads TGCAGCGTTGAAGATTGGGGACAGGCCGGCTATGGCTACACCTTC.